These 8 T cell receptor beta chains originate from one sample sequenced in a study of synovial regulatory T cells in juvenile arthritis. Libraries were prepared by immunoSEQ multiplex PCR; TCRdb keeps only in-frame clonotypes and omits some of them. The data include 9,500 to 10,000 clones; the top ten clones carry roughly 0.9%. Sequenced: Treg cells from blood. Indicated subset: remaining (HLA-DR-negative) circulating blood Treg cells. All receptors derive from a donor aged 2-35 years with juvenile idiopathic arthritis.

V gene TRBV5-8 combines with J gene TRBJ2-3; TCRdb's assignment of TRBD2 cannot be checked, as there is no DNA. Germline V gene lookup returns CDR1 SGHTS and CDR2 YDEGEE. The CDR3 spans 16 residues. No DNA is given. The CDR3 sequence is CASSFPSGGRGDTQYF. Together with reference TRBV5-8 and TRBJ2-3, the CDR3 gives the full variable domain: EAGVTQSPTHLIKTRGQQATLRCSPISGHTSVYWYQQALGLGLQFLLWYDEGEERNRGNFPPRFSGRQFPNYSSELNVNALELEDSALYLCASSFPSGGRGDTQYFGPGTRLTVL.

The gene calls are TRBV2 and TRBJ1-4; TCRdb gives TRBD1 as the D gene, but with no DNA this cannot be confirmed. Per germline, CDR1 SNHLY and CDR2 FYNNEI. This CDR3 has 15 amino acids. The entry carries no DNA sequence. The chain's CDR3 is CASSDRGRTNEKLFF. Complete variable domain (other parts from reference TRBV2 and TRBJ1-4): EPEVTQTPSHQVTQMGQEVILRCVPISNHLYFYWYRQILGQKVEFLVSFYNNEISEKSEIFDDQFSVERPDGSNFTLKIRSTKLEDSAMYFCASSDRGRTNEKLFFGSGTQLSVL.

The gene calls are TRBV2 and TRBJ1-1. The germline gives CDR1 SNHLY, CDR2 FYNNEI. The length of the CDR3 is 15 residues. DNA was not recorded. The CDR3 sequence is CARELAGPMVTEAFF.

The chain carries TRBV2 and TRBJ2-2; TCRdb picks TRBD2, but there is no DNA to check that call. The CDR3 loop spans 13 amino acids. The nucleotide record is missing. The germline CDR1 and CDR2 sequences are SNHLY and FYNNEI. The CDR3: CASRLAGGGELFF.

This sequence joins TRBV7-9 and TRBJ2-1; the D call of TRBD1 rests on TCRdb alone, since no DNA is present to check it. This CDR3 has 18 residues. This entry has no DNA. Germline lookup yields CDR1 SEHNR and CDR2 FQNEAQ (reference sequence). CDR3 sequence: CASRAGTGLLPSYNEQFF.

This clone is called medium-sized based on its frequency. The chain carries TRBV4-1 and TRBJ1-4; TCRdb's D call, TRBD1, is unchecked because there is no DNA. The CDR3 consists of 15 residues. No coding sequence is recorded. Germline assignment: CDR1 MGHRA and CDR2 YSYEKL. The CDR3 protein is CASSPQAATNEKLFF.

This chain connects TRBV5-1 to TRBJ1-2. This CDR3 spans 16 amino acids. DNA is not recorded here. Germline V gene data show CDR1 as SGHRS and CDR2 as YFSETQ. The CDR3 sequence: CASSADGGSRVYGYTF.

The rearrangement joins TRBV2 to TRBJ2-3; the D call from TCRdb, TRBD2, cannot be confirmed without DNA. The germline V gene has CDR1 SNHLY and CDR2 FYNNEI. This CDR3 region has 13 residues. The DNA is unrecorded. This chain's CDR3 is CASRRGGTDTQYF.